A selection of T cell receptor beta chains follows, all from one sample in a study of blood T cells in healthy people across ages. Via MiXCR, TCRdb re-called the 5' RACE reads, giving one row per CDR3 protein. The sample holds more than 500,000 distinct CDR3 sequences, 27% seen once. The sample was also linked to a second study, of T cells of mothers and their children.

The sequencing input was blood. These receptors originate from a boy aged 2-15 years in good health. Both conserved end residues are part of each CDR3.

j_call: TRBJ2-5; v_call: TRBV20-1; cdr3_aa: CSARDGSGQETQYF
j_call: TRBJ2-1; v_call: TRBV15; cdr3_aa: CATSRDRGTGYRNEQFF
j_call: TRBJ2-5; v_call: TRBV19; cdr3_aa: CASSITWIETQYF
j_call: TRBJ1-6; v_call: TRBV30; cdr3_aa: CAWSQGSPLHF
j_call: .; v_call: TRBV15; cdr3_aa: CATSRGQGINEQFF
j_call: TRBJ2-7; v_call: TRBV28; cdr3_aa: CASRSRRESYEQYF
j_call: TRBJ1-2; v_call: TRBV7-9; cdr3_aa: CASSPGQRRGYAF
j_call: TRBJ2-1; v_call: TRBV4-1; cdr3_aa: CASSQHQDEQFF
j_call: TRBJ1-1; v_call: TRBV12-3/TRBV12-4; cdr3_aa: CASSFRQGAAGNTEAFF
j_call: TRBJ1-1; v_call: TRBV7-9; cdr3_aa: CASSARTGGEAAFF
j_call: TRBJ2-1; v_call: TRBV9; cdr3_aa: CASTSGLDLYNEQFF
j_call: TRBJ1-2; v_call: TRBV27; cdr3_aa: CASSFEGFYGYTF
j_call: TRBJ1-5; v_call: TRBV29-1; cdr3_aa: CSAMDWNQPQHF
j_call: TRBJ1-1; v_call: TRBV10-3; cdr3_aa: CAISDPPNEAFF
j_call: .; v_call: TRBV3-1; cdr3_aa: CASRPAISYEQYF
j_call: TRBJ1-1; v_call: TRBV6-6; cdr3_aa: CASSPTDGMNTEAFF
j_call: TRBJ2-5; v_call: TRBV11-2; cdr3_aa: CASSLDFGQETQYF
j_call: .; v_call: TRBV27; cdr3_aa: CASSWGNLGGSYNEQFF
j_call: TRBJ2-7; v_call: TRBV6-2/TRBV6-3; cdr3_aa: CASRPSGGVSYEQYF
j_call: TRBJ2-7; v_call: TRBV20-1; cdr3_aa: CSASSQGRYEQYF
j_call: .; v_call: TRBV20-1; cdr3_aa: CSATRRDRAAETQYF
j_call: TRBJ2-5; v_call: TRBV10-3; cdr3_aa: CAISESGGSGETQYF
j_call: TRBJ1-2; v_call: TRBV15; cdr3_aa: CATSNRGGSYGYTF